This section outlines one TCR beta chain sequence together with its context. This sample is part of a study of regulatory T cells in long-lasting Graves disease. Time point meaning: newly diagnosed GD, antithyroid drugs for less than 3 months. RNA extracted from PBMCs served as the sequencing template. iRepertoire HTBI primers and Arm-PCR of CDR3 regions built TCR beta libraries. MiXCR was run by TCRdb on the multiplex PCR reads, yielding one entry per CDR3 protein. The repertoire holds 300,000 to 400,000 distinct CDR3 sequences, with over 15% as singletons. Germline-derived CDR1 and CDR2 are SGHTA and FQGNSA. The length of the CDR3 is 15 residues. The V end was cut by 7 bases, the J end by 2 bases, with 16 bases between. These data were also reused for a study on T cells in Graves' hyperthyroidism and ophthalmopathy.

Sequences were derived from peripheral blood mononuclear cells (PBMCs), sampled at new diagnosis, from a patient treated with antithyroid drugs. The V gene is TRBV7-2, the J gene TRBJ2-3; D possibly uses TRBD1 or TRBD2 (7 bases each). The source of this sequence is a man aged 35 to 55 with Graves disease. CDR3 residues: CASTQGGQSTDTQYF. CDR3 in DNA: TGTGCCAGCACCCAGGGGGGGCAGTCCACAGATACGCAGTATTTT.